Below are 23 T cell receptor beta chains sequenced from a single sample in a study of cytomegalovirus exposure and HLA in healthy donors. The PCR made use of 60 Vbeta and 13 Jbeta primers. TCRdb keeps only in-frame clones here, not all; method: immunoSEQ multiplex PCR. The sample holds 150,000 to 200,000 clones, roughly 81% seen once. Source material: PBMCs. These receptors originate from a woman between 50 and 59 years old in good health and CMV-seronegative.

The V call is TRBV6-5, the J call TRBJ1-1; maybe TRBD1 (6 bases). CDR3 size: 15 residues. Germline V gene data show CDR1 as MNHEY and CDR2 as SVGAGI. V was pared by 6 bases and J by 1 base, with 15 bases between. CDR3 amino acids: CASSARDIGNTEAFF. The CDR3 DNA reads TGTGCCAGCAGCGCCCGGGACATTGGGAACACTGAAGCTTTCTTT.

Only a few counts were recorded for this clone. The chain is built from TRBV10-3 and TRBJ2-1; 7 positions match TRBD2. Germline V gene lookup returns CDR1 ENHRY and CDR2 SYGVKD. This CDR3 is built from 13 residues. Germline trimming cut 8 bases from V and 0 bases from J; bases unmatched to any gene: 1. CDR3 in amino acids: CAIQRGSYNEQFF. CDR3 sequence (DNA): TGTGCCATCCAGCGGGGCTCCTACAATGAGCAGTTCTTC.

The rearrangement uses TRBV28 and TRBJ1-2; TRBD1 might be the D (5 bases). V was pared by 7 bases and J by 8 bases, with 20 bases between. The CDR3 contains 14 residues. The germline V gene has CDR1 MDHEN and CDR2 SYDVKM. The CDR3 region is CASTLPSQGRGYTF. CDR3 DNA: TGTGCCAGCACCCTTCCTTCTCAGGGTAGGGGCTACACCTTC.

CDR3 sequence reads: CASRKRGESYEQYF. The CDR3 DNA follows: TGTGCCAGTAGGAAAAGAGGAGAGTCCTACGAGCAGTACTTC. The rearrangement links TRBV19 to TRBJ2-7; D remains unclear. Germline V CDR1 and CDR2: LNHDA, SQIVND (reference sequence). V shed 6 bases and J shed 1 base, with 13 bases lying between them. The CDR3 totals 14 residues.

The rearrangement links TRBV2 to TRBJ2-1; 9 positions match TRBD2. The CDR3 spans 15 residues. Losses at the gene ends were 4 bases for V and 9 bases for J; bases not matched to a gene: 10. Germline V lookup: CDR1 SNHLY, CDR2 FYNNEI. The CDR3 spells CASSVSGGSSPEQFF. The CDR3 coding sequence is TGTGCCAGCAGTGTAAGCGGGGGGTCAAGCCCTGAGCAGTTCTTC.

The genes are TRBV7-2 and TRBJ2-5, with 7 bases identical to TRBD1. The ends lost 5 bases at V and 6 bases at J; junction bases unmatched: 9. The germline V gene encodes CDR1 SGHTA and CDR2 FQGNSA. The CDR3 consists of 14 residues. The DNA of the CDR3 is TGTGCCAGCAGCAGCTGGACAGGAGAGAAGACCCAGTACTTC. It codes for CASSSWTGEKTQYF.

This chain links TRBV10-1 with TRBJ1-3, with D unclear. V lost 8 bases to trimming and J lost 7 bases, with 15 bases between them. The germline V gene encodes CDR1 WNHNN and CDR2 SYGVQD (reference sequence). This CDR3 comprises 13 residues. CDR3 residues: CASSAGTGNTIYF. The CDR3 DNA sequence: TGCGCCAGCTCTGCAGGAACGGGGAACACCATATATTTT.

The chain uses TRBV6-5 and TRBJ2-7; TRBD1 agrees at 8 bases. This CDR3 has 13 residues. The germline V gene has CDR1 MNHEY and CDR2 SVGAGI. V lost 5 bases, J lost 6 bases, and 6 bases stayed unmatched. The CDR3, as DNA: TGTGCCAGCAGTAACCCCGGGACAGGCGAGCAGTACTTC. Residues: CASSNPGTGEQYF.

About this clone itself: One junction end disagrees with the germline gene, perhaps due to a read error. The J gene is TRBJ1-1, the V gene TRBV7-9; D possibly corresponds to TRBD1 (6 bases). The CDR3 covers 16 residues. Germline V gene data show CDR1 as SEHNR and CDR2 as FQNEAQ (reference sequence). CDR3 in DNA: TGTGCCAGCAGCTTATTCCCCCCAGGGGAGAACACTGAAACTTTCTTT. It is translated as CASSLFPPGENTETFF.

The chain couples TRBV6-5 to TRBJ2-2; 11 bases align to TRBD2. Germline loops: CDR1 MNHEY, CDR2 SVGAGI. The J segment lost 7 bases and the V segment lost 5 bases, leaving 6 bases of the junction unmatched. The CDR3 is made up of 15 amino acids. This chain's CDR3 is CASSGWTSGHGELFF. As DNA, the CDR3 is TGTGCCAGCAGTGGCTGGACTAGCGGGCACGGGGAGCTGTTTTTT.

The V and J genes are TRBV2 and TRBJ1-5, with TRBD1 matching 7 bases. V gave up 4 bases and J gave up 4 bases; unmatched junction bases: 4. The length of the CDR3 is 14 residues. From germline, CDR1 is SNHLY and CDR2 FYNNEI. Here the CDR3 DNA reads TGTGCCAGCAGTGCGGGACAGCATAATCAGCCCCAGCATTTT. As protein: CASSAGQHNQPQHF. Variable domain in full (rest from reference TRBV2 and TRBJ1-5): EPEVTQTPSHQVTQMGQEVILRCVPISNHLYFYWYRQILGQKVEFLVSFYNNEISEKSEIFDDQFSVERPDGSNFTLKIRSTKLEDSAMYFCASSAGQHNQPQHFGDGTRLSIL.

V and J are TRBV11-2 and TRBJ1-1; D is uncertain. The CDR3 extends over 14 amino acids. Trimming removed 1 base from V and 0 bases from J, with 6 bases in between. Germline CDR1 and CDR2: SGHAT and FQNNGV. The CDR3 DNA is TGTGCCAGCAGCTTAGGCACTTTGAACACTGAAGCTTTCTTT. Amino acids: CASSLGTLNTEAFF.

The CDR3 bases are TGTGCCAGCAGCTCTTGGACAGGTTCCTACGAGCAGTACTTC. Translating gives CASSSWTGSYEQYF. The chain recombines TRBV11-2 with TRBJ2-7, with TRBD1 identical over 7 bases. The CDR3 has 14 residues. The germline CDR1 and CDR2 sequences are SGHAT and FQNNGV. Losses at the gene ends were 4 bases for V and 1 base for J; bases not matched to a gene: 4.

The chain recombines TRBV7-8 with TRBJ1-1; perhaps TRBD1 as D (5 bases). CDR3 size: 15 residues. Per germline, CDR1 SGHVS and CDR2 FQNEAQ. The V gene lost 5 bases and the J gene lost 4 bases, with 17 bases spanning the gap. CDR3 nucleotide sequence: TGTGCCAGCAGCATAAAGGGGCCGCCAGTCACTGAAGCTTTCTTT. It specifies CASSIKGPPVTEAFF.

V and J are TRBV4-2 and TRBJ1-1; D is unresolved. The CDR3 spans 15 residues. CDR1 is LGHNA, CDR2 YNFKEQ, per germline. The ends were cut back, 6 bases at V and 0 bases at J, with 14 bases in the middle. The CDR3 nucleotides are TGTGCCAGCAGTCCGACGGCTAGATTGAACACTGAAGCTTTCTTT. Protein product: CASSPTARLNTEAFF.

This clone was seen just once. The V gene is TRBV30, the J gene TRBJ1-1, with no clear D. The CDR3 is made up of 15 amino acids. V gave up 0 bases and J gave up 0 bases, with 11 bases separating them. The germline V gene encodes CDR1 GTSNPN and CDR2 SVGIG (reference sequence). DNA of the CDR3: TGTGCCTGGAGTGTCAAAGGCAGGTTGAACACTGAAGCTTTCTTT. This codes for CAWSVKGRLNTEAFF.

This clone was seen more than once but under ten times. This sequence joins TRBV6-5 and TRBJ1-6; D may be TRBD1 (5 bases). Per germline, CDR1 MNHEY and CDR2 SVGAGI. This CDR3 is built from 14 residues. V gave up 2 bases and J gave up 7 bases, with 9 bases separating them. The CDR3 DNA reads TGTGCCAGCAGTTACCTTCAGGGAAATTCACCCCTCCACTTT. Its protein is CASSYLQGNSPLHF.

The V gene is TRBV2, the J gene TRBJ2-7; a possible D gene is TRBD2 (5 bases). CDR1 SNHLY and CDR2 FYNNEI come from the germline V gene. V gave up 10 bases and J gave up 6 bases, with 13 bases separating them. This CDR3 is 11 amino acids long. This CDR3 reads CATGGIGEQYF. The CDR3 coding sequence is TGTGCCACCGGAGGCATAGGCGAGCAGTACTTC.

V gene TRBV5-6 combines with J gene TRBJ2-7; D uncertain. Germline V gene sequence: CDR1 SGHDT, CDR2 YYEEEE. Trimming cost V 0 bases and J 3 bases, with 13 bases left between them. The CDR3 totals 15 residues. CDR3 nucleotides: TGTGCCAGCAGCTTGGCCGTAACCCGCGACTACGAGCAGTACTTC. Its protein product is CASSLAVTRDYEQYF.

The chain joins TRBV9 to TRBJ2-1; the D is unclear. The V and J ends lost 0 bases and 7 bases respectively, with 8 bases between them. The CDR3 extends over 13 amino acids. Germline assignment: CDR1 SGDLS and CDR2 YYNGEE. The CDR3 here is CASSVDPSNEQFF. For the CDR3, the DNA is TGTGCCAGCAGCGTAGATCCTAGTAATGAGCAGTTCTTC. The full variable domain, completed using reference TRBV9 and TRBJ2-1, is DSGVTQTPKHLITATGQRVTLRCSPRSGDLSVYWYQQSLDQGLQFLIQYYNGEERAKGNILERFSAQQFPDLHSELNLSSLELGDSALYFCASSVDPSNEQFFGPGTRLTVL.

The CDR3 is CASSRRAGVLYNEQFF. The CDR3 bases are TGTGCCAGCAGCCGTCGAGCGGGAGTCCTCTACAATGAGCAGTTCTTC. The gene calls are TRBV4-2 and TRBJ2-1; 8 bases agree with TRBD2. V was pared by 4 bases and J by 3 bases, with 8 bases of the junction left unmatched. The germline V gene encodes CDR1 LGHNA and CDR2 YNFKEQ. CDR3 size: 16 residues.

The V and J genes are TRBV28 and TRBJ1-5; no reliable D call. The CDR3 spans 13 residues. From germline, CDR1 is MDHEN and CDR2 SYDVKM. Trimming shortened V by 6 bases and J by 2 bases, and 8 bases separated the two germline ends. The CDR3 region is CASSLPGNQPQHF. The CDR3 DNA sequence: TGTGCCAGCAGCTTACCCGGCAATCAGCCCCAGCATTTT.

This clone was counted between two and nine times. The rearrangement uses TRBV5-5 and TRBJ2-3, with D possibly being TRBD2 (6 bases). V was pared by 4 bases and J by 3 bases, with 6 bases between. This CDR3 has 12 amino acids. In germline, CDR1 is SGHKS, CDR2 YYEKEE (reference sequence). The CDR3 bases are TGTGCCAGCAGCGGGACTACAGATACGCAGTATTTT. This gives the protein CASSGTTDTQYF.